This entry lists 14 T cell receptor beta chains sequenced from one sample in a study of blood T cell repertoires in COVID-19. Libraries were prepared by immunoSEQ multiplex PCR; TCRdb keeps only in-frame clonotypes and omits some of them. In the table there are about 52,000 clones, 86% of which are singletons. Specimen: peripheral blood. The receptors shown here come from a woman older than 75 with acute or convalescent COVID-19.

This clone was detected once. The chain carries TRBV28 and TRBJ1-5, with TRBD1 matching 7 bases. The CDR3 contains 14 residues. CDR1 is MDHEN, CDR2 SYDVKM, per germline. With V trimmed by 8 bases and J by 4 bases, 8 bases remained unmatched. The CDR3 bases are TGTGCCAGCGTCTCCGGGACAGCAAATCAGCCCCAGCATTTT. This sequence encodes CASVSGTANQPQHF.

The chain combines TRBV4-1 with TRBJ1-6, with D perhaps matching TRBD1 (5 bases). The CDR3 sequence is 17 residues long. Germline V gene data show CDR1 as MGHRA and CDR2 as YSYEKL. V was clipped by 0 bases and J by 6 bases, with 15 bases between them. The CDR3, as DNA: TGCGCCAGCAGCCAAGAGAAAGGGGCGAACTTTAATTCACCCCTCCACTTT. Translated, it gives CASSQEKGANFNSPLHF.

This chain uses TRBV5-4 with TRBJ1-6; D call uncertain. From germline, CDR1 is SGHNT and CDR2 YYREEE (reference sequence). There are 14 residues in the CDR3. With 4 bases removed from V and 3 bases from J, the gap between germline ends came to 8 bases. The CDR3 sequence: CASSTDRYNSPLHF. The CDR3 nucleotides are TGTGCCAGCAGCACAGACCGCTATAATTCACCCCTCCACTTT.

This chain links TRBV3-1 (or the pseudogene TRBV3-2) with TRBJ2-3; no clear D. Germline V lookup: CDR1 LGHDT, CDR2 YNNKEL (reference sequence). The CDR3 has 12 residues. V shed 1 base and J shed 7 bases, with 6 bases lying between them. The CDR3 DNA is TGTGCCAGCAGCCAAGTGCGGAATACGCAGTATTTT. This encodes CASSQVRNTQYF.

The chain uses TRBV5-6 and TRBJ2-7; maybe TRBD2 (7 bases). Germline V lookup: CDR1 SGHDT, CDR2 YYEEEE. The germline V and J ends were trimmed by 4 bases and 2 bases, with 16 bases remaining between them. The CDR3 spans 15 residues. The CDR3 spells CASSRGGAEPYEQYF. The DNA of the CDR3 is TGTGCCAGCAGCCGAGGGGGGGCGGAGCCCTACGAGCAGTACTTC.

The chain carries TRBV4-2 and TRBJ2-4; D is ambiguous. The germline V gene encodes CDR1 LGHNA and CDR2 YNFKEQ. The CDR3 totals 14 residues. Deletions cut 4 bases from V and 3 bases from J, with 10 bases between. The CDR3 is CASSRLDGKNIQYF. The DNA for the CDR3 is TGTGCCAGCAGCCGACTTGACGGCAAAAACATTCAGTACTTC.

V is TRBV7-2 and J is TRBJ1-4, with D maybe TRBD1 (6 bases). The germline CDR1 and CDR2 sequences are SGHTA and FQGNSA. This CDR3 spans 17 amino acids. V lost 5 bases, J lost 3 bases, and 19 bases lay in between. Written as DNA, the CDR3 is TGTGCCAGCAGCGATCTGGGGCGGGGGCAGGCTAATGAAAAACTGTTTTTT. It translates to CASSDLGRGQANEKLFF.

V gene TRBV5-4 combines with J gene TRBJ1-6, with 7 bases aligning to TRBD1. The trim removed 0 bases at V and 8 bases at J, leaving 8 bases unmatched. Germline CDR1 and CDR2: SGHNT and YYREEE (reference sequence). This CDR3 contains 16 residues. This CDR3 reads CASSLDRGPVDSPLHF. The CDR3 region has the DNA TGTGCCAGCAGCTTGGACAGGGGTCCGGTTGATTCACCCCTCCACTTT. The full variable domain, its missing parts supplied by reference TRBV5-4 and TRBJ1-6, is ETGVTQSPTHLIKTRGQQVTLRCSSQSGHNTVSWYQQALGQGPQFIFQYYREEENGRGNFPPRFSGLQFPNYSSELNVNALELDDSALYLCASSLDRGPVDSPLHFGNGTRLTVT.

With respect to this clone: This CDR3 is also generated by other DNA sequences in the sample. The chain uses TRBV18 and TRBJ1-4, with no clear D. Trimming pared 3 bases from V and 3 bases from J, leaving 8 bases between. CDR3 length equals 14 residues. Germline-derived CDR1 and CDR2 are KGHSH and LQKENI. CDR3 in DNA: TGTGCCAGCTCACCCGCAGGTCCTAATGAAAAACTGTTTTTT. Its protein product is CASSPAGPNEKLFF.

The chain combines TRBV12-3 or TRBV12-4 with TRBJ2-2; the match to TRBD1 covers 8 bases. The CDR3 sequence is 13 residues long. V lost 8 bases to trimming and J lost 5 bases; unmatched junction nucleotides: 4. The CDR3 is CASRDRRTGELFF. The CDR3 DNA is TGTGCCAGCCGGGACAGGAGGACCGGGGAGCTGTTTTTT.

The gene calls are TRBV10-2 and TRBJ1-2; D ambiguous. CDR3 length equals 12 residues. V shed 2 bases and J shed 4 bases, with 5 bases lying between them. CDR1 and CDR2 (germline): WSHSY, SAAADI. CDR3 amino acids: CASSETVYGYTF. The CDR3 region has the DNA TGCGCCAGCAGTGAGACAGTCTATGGCTACACCTTC.

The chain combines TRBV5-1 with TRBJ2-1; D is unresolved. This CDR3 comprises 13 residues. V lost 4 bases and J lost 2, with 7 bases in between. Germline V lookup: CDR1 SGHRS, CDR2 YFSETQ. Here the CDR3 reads CASSPRTYNEQFF. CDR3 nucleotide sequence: TGCGCCAGCAGCCCGCGGACCTACAATGAGCAGTTCTTC. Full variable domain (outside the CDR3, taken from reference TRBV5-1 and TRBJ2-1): KAGVTQTPRYLIKTRGQQVTLSCSPISGHRSVSWYQQTPGQGLQFLFEYFSETQRNKGNFPGRFSGRQFSNSRSEMNVSTLELGDSALYLCASSPRTYNEQFFGPGTRLTVL.

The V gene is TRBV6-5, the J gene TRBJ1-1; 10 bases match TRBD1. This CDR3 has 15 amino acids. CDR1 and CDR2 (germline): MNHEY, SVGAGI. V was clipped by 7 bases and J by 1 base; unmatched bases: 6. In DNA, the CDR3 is TGTGCCAGCAACGACAGGGGGCGAGGGAACACTGAAGCTTTCTTT. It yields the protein CASNDRGRGNTEAFF.

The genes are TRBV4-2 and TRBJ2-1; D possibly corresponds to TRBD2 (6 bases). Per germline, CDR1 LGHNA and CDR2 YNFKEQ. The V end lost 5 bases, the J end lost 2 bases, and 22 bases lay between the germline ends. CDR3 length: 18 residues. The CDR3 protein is CASSSRGRRRGTYNEQFF. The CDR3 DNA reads TGTGCCAGCAGCAGCCGGGGCCGACGGCGGGGTACCTACAATGAGCAGTTCTTC.